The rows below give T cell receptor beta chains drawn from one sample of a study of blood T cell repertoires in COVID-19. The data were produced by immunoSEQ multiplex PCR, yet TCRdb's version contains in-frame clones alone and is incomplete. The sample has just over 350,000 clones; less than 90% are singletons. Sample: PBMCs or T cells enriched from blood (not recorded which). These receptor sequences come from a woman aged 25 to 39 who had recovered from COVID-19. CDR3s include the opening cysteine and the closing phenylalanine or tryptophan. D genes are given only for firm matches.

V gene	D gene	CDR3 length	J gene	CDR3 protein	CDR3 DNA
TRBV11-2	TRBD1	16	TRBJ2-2	CASSLSGQGDTGELFF	TGTGCCAGCAGCTTATCGGGTCAGGGGGATACCGGGGAGCTGTTTTTT
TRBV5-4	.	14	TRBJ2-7	CASSTSRGIDEQYF	TGTGCCAGCAGCACCAGTCGGGGGATAGACGAGCAGTACTTC
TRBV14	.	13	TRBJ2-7	CASSSKSSYEQYF	TGTGCCAGCAGCTCGAAGAGCTCCTACGAGCAGTACTTC
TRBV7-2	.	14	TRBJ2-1	CASSLGGQLGEQFF	TGTGCCAGCAGCTTGGGGGGGCAACTCGGGGAGCAGTTCTTC
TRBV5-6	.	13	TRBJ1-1	CASSLAGNTEAFF	TGTGCCAGCAGCTTAGCAGGGAACACTGAAGCTTTCTTT
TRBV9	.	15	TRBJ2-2	CASSASTTDTGELFF	TGTGCCAGCAGCGCTTCGACCACAGACACCGGGGAGCTGTTTTTT
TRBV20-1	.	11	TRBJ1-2	CTLGRVDGYTF	TGCACTTTGGGCAGGGTAGATGGCTACACCTTC
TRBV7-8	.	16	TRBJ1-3	CASSAPGRISGNTIYF	TGTGCCAGCAGCGCGCCAGGCCGCATCTCTGGAAACACCATATATTTT
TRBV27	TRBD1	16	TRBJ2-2	CASRRPGQGGTGELFF	TGTGCCAGCAGGAGACCGGGACAGGGGGGTACCGGGGAGCTGTTTTTT
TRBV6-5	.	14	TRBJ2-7	CASSYRLRNYEQYF	TGTGCCAGCAGTTACAGACTCCGTAACTACGAGCAGTACTTC
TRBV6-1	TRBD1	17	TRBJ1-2	CASSAGTGGVGRYGYTF	TGTGCCAGCAGTGCTGGGACAGGGGGGGTAGGAAGGTATGGCTACACCTTC
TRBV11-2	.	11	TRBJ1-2	CASSRGYGYTF	TGTGCCAGCAGCCGAGGCTATGGCTACACCTTC
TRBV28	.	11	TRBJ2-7	CASSLQSEQYF	TGTGCCAGCAGTTTACAGTCCGAGCAGTACTTC
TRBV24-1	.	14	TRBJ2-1	CATSESGSYNEQFF	TGTGCCACCAGTGAAAGCGGCTCCTACAATGAGCAGTTCTTC
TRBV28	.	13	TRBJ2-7	CASRNDISYEQYF	TGTGCCAGCAGGAACGACATCTCCTACGAGCAGTACTTC
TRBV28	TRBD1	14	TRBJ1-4	CASSRQGLNEKLFF	TGTGCCAGCAGTCGACAGGGGCTGAATGAAAAACTGTTTTTT
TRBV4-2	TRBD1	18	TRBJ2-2	CASSPIIRTGGNTGELFF	TGTGCCAGCAGTCCTATTATCAGGACAGGGGGCAACACCGGGGAGCTGTTTTTT
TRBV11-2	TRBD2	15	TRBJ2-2	CASRIGGGGTGELFF	TGTGCCAGCCGCATTGGCGGGGGGGGCACCGGGGAGCTGTTTTTT
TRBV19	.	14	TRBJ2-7	CASSLRAGTYEQYF	TGTGCCAGTAGCCTCCGTGCAGGGACCTACGAGCAGTACTTC
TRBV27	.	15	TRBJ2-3	CASSLGSPGADTQYF	TGTGCCAGCAGTTTGGGATCGCCCGGGGCAGATACGCAGTATTTT
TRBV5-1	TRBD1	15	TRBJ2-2	CASSLATGDTGELFF	TGCGCCAGCAGCTTGGCCACAGGGGATACCGGGGAGCTGTTTTTT
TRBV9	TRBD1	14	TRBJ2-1	CASSPGQGGYGQFF	TGTGCCAGCAGCCCGGGACAGGGGGGATACGGGCAGTTCTTC
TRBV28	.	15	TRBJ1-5	CASSQRGTPNQPQHF	TGTGCCAGCAGCCAAAGGGGGACCCCTAATCAGCCCCAGCATTTT
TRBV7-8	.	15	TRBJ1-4	CASSPRQSSNEKLFF	TGTGCCAGCAGCCCACGACAGTCTTCTAATGAAAAACTGTTTTTT
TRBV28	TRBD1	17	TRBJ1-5	CASQNRGRGPSNQPQHF	TGTGCCAGTCAAAACAGGGGGAGGGGACCTAGCAATCAGCCCCAGCATTTT